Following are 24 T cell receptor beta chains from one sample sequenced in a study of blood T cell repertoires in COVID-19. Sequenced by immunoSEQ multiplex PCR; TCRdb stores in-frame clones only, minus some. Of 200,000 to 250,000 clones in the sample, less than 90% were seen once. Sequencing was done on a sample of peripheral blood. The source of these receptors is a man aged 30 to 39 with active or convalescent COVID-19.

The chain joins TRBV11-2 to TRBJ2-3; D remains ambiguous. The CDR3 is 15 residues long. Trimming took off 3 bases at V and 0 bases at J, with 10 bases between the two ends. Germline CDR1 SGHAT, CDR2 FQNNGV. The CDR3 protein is CASSFHPTSTDTQYF. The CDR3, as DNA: TGTGCCAGCAGCTTCCACCCCACTAGCACAGATACGCAGTATTTT.

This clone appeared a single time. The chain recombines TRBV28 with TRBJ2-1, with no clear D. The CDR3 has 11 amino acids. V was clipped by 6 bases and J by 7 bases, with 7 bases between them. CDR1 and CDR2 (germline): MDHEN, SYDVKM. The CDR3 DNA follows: TGTGCCAGCAGAAGACTTAATGAGCAGTTCTTC. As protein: CASRRLNEQFF.

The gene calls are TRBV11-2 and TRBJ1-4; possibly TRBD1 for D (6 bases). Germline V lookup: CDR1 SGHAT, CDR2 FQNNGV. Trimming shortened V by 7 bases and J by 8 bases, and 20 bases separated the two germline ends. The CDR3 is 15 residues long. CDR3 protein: CASNAGRGLEEKLFF. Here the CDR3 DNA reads TGTGCCAGCAACGCGGGTAGGGGGTTAGAGGAAAAACTGTTTTTT. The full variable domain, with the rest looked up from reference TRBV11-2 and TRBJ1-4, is EAGVAQSPRYKIIEKRQSVAFWCNPISGHATLYWYQQILGQGPKLLIQFQNNGVVDDSQLPKDRFSAERLKGVDSTLKIQPAKLEDSAVYLCASNAGRGLEEKLFFGSGTQLSVL.

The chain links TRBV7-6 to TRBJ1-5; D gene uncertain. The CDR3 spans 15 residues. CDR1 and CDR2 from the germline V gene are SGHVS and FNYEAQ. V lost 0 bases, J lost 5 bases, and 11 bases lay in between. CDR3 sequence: CASSLAPNMDQPQHF. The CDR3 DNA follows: TGTGCCAGCAGCTTAGCCCCGAACATGGATCAGCCCCAGCATTTT.

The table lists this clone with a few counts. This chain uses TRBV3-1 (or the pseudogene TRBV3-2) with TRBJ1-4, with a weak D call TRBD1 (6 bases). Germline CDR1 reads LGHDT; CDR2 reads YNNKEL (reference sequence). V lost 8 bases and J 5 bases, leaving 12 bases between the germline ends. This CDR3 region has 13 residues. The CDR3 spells CASSRGHNEKLFF. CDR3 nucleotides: TGTGCCAGCTCTAGGGGACACAATGAAAAACTGTTTTTT.

This chain's CDR3 is CASSQERWQGGEKLFF. The CDR3 region has the DNA TGTGCCAGCAGCCAAGAGCGGTGGCAGGGAGGCGAAAAACTGTTTTTT. V gene TRBV3-1 (or the pseudogene TRBV3-2) combines with J gene TRBJ1-4, with D tentatively TRBD1 (5 bases). V lost 0 bases and J 8 bases, leaving 16 bases between the germline ends. The germline V gene has CDR1 LGHDT and CDR2 YNNKEL (reference sequence). The CDR3 totals 16 residues.

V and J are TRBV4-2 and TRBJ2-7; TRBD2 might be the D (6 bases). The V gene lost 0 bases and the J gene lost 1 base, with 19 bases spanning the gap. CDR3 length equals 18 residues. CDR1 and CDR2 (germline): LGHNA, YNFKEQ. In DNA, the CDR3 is TGTGCCAGCAGCCAAGAAGTTAGTGGTAGCGGAGTATCCTACGAGCAGTACTTC. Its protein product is CASSQEVSGSGVSYEQYF.

The CDR3 coding sequence is TGCAGCGTTGTTAACGGTGTCCGCACTGAAGCTTTCTTT. It yields the protein CSVVNGVRTEAFF. J is TRBJ1-1 and V is TRBV29-1; D uncertain. From germline, CDR1 is SQVTM and CDR2 ANQGSEA. The ends were cut back, 4 bases at V and 4 bases at J, with 13 bases in the middle. The CDR3 contains 13 residues.

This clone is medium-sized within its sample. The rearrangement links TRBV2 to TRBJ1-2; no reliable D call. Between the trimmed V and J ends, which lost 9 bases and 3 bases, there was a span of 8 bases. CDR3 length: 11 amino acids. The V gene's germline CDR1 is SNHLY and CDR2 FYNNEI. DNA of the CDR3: TGTGCCAGTACAACAGACTATGGCTACACCTTC. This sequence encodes CASTTDYGYTF. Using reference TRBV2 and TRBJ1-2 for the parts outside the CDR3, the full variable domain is EPEVTQTPSHQVTQMGQEVILRCVPISNHLYFYWYRQILGQKVEFLVSFYNNEISEKSEIFDDQFSVERPDGSNFTLKIRSTKLEDSAMYFCASTTDYGYTFGSGTRLTVV.

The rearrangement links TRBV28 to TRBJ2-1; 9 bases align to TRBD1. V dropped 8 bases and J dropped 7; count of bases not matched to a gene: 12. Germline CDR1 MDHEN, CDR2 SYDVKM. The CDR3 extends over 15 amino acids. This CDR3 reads CASALGDRENNEQFF. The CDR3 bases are TGTGCCAGCGCTTTAGGGGACAGGGAAAATAATGAGCAGTTCTTC.

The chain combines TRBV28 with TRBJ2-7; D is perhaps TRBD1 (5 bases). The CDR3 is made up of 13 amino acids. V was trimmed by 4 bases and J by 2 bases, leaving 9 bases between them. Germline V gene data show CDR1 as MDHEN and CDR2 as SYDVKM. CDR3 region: CASSSGHTYEQYF. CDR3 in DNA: TGTGCCAGCAGTTCCGGACATACCTACGAGCAGTACTTC.

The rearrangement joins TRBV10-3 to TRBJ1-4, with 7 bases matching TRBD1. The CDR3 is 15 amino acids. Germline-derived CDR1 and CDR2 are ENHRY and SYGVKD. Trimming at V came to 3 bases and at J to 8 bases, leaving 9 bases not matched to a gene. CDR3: CAISDPDREDEKLFF. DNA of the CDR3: TGTGCCATCAGTGACCCCGACAGGGAGGACGAAAAACTGTTTTTT.

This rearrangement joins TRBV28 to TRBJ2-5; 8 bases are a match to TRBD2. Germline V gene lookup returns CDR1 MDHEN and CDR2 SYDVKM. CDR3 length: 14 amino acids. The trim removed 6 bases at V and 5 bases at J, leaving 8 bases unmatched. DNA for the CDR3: TGTGCCAGCAGGTCCGGGACTAGAGGGGAGACCCAGTACTTC. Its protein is CASRSGTRGETQYF.

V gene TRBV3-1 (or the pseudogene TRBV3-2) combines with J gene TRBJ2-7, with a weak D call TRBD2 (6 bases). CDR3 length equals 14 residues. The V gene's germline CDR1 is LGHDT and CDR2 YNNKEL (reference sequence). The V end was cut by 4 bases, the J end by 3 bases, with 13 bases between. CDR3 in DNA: TGTGCCAGCAGCCTCCGGGGGAAAGGCTACGAGCAGTACTTC. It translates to CASSLRGKGYEQYF.

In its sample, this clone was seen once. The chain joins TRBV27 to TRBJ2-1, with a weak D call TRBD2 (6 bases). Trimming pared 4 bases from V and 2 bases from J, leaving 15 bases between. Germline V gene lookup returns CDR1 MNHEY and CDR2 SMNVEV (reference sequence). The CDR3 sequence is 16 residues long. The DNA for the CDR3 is TGTGCCAGCAGTTCAATTCCGGGAGCGGCCTACAATGAGCAGTTCTTC. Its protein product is CASSSIPGAAYNEQFF.

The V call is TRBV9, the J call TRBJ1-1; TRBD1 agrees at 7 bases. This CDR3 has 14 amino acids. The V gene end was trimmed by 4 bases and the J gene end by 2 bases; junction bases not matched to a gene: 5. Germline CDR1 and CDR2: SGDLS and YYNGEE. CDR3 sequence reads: CASSKRQGNTEAFF. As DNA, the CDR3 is TGTGCCAGCAGCAAAAGACAGGGTAACACTGAAGCTTTCTTT.

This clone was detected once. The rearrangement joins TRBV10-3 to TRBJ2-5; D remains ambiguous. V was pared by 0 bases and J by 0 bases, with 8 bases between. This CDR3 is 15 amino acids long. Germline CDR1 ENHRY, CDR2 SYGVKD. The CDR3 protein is CAISESVLNQETQYF. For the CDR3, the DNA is TGTGCCATCAGTGAGTCCGTCCTAAACCAAGAGACCCAGTACTTC.

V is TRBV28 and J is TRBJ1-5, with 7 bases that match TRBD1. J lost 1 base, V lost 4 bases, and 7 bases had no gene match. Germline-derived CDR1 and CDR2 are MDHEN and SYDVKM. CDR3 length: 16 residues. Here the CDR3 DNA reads TGTGCCAGCAGTTCCTCATCCAGGGGGAGCAATCAGCCCCAGCATTTT. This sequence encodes CASSSSSRGSNQPQHF.

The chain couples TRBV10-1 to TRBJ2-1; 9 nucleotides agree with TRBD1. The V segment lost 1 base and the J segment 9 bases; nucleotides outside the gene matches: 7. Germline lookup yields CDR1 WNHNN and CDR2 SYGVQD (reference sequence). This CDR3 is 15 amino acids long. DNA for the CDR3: TGCGCCAGCAGTGAGTTGGGGGACAGGGAAAGTGAGCAGTTCTTC. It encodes CASSELGDRESEQFF.

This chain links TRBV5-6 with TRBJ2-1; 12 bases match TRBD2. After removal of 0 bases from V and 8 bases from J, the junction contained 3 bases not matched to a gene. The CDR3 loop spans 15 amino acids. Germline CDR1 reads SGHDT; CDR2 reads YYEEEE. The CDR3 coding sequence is TGTGCCAGCAGCTTGGGACTAGCGGGAGTATATGAGCAGTTCTTC. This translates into CASSLGLAGVYEQFF. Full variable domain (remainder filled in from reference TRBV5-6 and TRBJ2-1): DAGVTQSPTHLIKTRGQQVTLRCSPKSGHDTVSWYQQALGQGPQFIFQYYEEEERQRGNFPDRFSGHQFPNYSSELNVNALLLGDSALYLCASSLGLAGVYEQFFGPGTRLTVL.

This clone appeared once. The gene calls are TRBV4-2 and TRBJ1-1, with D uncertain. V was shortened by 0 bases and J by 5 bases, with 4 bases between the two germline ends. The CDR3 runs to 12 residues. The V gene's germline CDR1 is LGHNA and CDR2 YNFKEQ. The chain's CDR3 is CASSQDRTEAFF. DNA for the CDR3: TGTGCCAGCAGCCAAGACAGAACTGAAGCTTTCTTT.

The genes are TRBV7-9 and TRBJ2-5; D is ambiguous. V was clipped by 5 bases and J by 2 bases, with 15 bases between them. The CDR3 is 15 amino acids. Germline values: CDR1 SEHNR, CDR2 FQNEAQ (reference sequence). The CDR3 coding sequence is TGTGCCAGCAGCCCCCCGACTCCTGGGCAAGAGACCCAGTACTTC. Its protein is CASSPPTPGQETQYF.

CDR3 in DNA: TGCAGTGCCGGACTAGCGGGCGCGCAGTATTTT. Translated: CSAGLAGAQYF. This chain uses TRBV20-1 with TRBJ2-3; 11 positions match TRBD2. In germline, CDR1 is DFQATT, CDR2 SNEGSKA (reference sequence). This CDR3 contains 11 residues. V shed 6 bases, J shed 10 bases, and the junction held 3 bases outside the gene matches.

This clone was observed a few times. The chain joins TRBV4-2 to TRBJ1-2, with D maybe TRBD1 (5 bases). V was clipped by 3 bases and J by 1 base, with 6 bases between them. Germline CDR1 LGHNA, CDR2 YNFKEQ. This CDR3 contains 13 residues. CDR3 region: CASSQTDNYGYTF. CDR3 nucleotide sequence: TGTGCCAGCAGCCAGACAGATAACTATGGCTACACCTTC.